Listed below are T cell receptor beta chains from one sample, sequenced in a study of blood T cells in healthy people across ages. A single record per CDR3 protein comes from TCRdb applying MiXCR to the 5' RACE reads. Altogether under 950,000 distinct CDR3 sequences are present, approximately 21% being singletons, with the ten largest covering 22%. Sequenced sample: blood. The source is a man aged 65 to 79 in good health. The CDR3 runs from the conserved cysteine through the conserved F or W.

j_gene: TRBJ1-2
v_gene: TRBV25-1
CDR3aa: CASGGAANYGYTF

j_gene: TRBJ2-1
v_gene: TRBV9
CDR3aa: CASSVDTEQFF

j_gene: TRBJ2-5
v_gene: TRBV20-1
CDR3aa: CSAILGIQETQYF

j_gene: TRBJ2-2
v_gene: TRBV15
CDR3aa: CATSREISSTGELFF

j_gene: TRBJ2-3
v_gene: TRBV28
CDR3aa: CASSRTVTQTDTQYF

j_gene: TRBJ2-2
v_gene: TRBV6-5
CDR3aa: CASTLRGAGTGELFF

j_gene: TRBJ2-1
v_gene: TRBV29-1
CDR3aa: CSVLKVDYNEQFF

j_gene: TRBJ1-2
v_gene: TRBV4-2
CDR3aa: CASSQAQTGSNYGYTF

j_gene: TRBJ1-2
v_gene: TRBV2
CDR3aa: CASSEERRTAVYTF

j_gene: TRBJ2-3
v_gene: TRBV10-3
CDR3aa: CAIKSGGAWDTQYF

j_gene: TRBJ2-7
v_gene: TRBV7-2
CDR3aa: CASSSGTSNSYEQYF

j_gene: TRBJ1-5
v_gene: TRBV2
CDR3aa: CASKSRQGEHQPQHF

j_gene: TRBJ2-1
v_gene: TRBV4-2
CDR3aa: CASSQPPGGNNEQFF

j_gene: TRBJ1-1
v_gene: TRBV6-6
CDR3aa: CASNLRGTPTEAFF

j_gene: TRBJ2-4
v_gene: TRBV5-1
CDR3aa: CASSTWILAKNIQYF

j_gene: TRBJ2-5
v_gene: TRBV12-3/TRBV12-4
CDR3aa: CASSFGLPETQYF

j_gene: TRBJ1-1
v_gene: TRBV20-1
CDR3aa: CSASRTGSTEAFF

j_gene: TRBJ2-5
v_gene: TRBV3-1
CDR3aa: CASSQGLHFETQYF

j_gene: TRBJ2-3
v_gene: TRBV14
CDR3aa: CASSPRVGADTQYF

j_gene: TRBJ1-2
v_gene: TRBV15
CDR3aa: CATSRETGTTYGYTF

j_gene: TRBJ2-1
v_gene: TRBV5-1
CDR3aa: CASSLEVGNEQFF

j_gene: TRBJ1-3
v_gene: TRBV10-3
CDR3aa: CAISLQGDGNTIYF

j_gene: TRBJ1-4
v_gene: TRBV29-1
CDR3aa: CSVEGDRPELFF

j_gene: TRBJ1-1
v_gene: TRBV5-1
CDR3aa: CASSPDGDMNTEAFF

j_gene: TRBJ2-3
v_gene: TRBV10-1
CDR3aa: CASNEGASRSTDTQYF

j_gene: TRBJ2-1
v_gene: TRBV7-2
CDR3aa: CASSPQRWEQFF

j_gene: TRBJ2-5
v_gene: TRBV7-2
CDR3aa: CASRRSPEGETQYF

j_gene: TRBJ1-2
v_gene: TRBV28
CDR3aa: CASSTQDRGQLLIYGYTF

j_gene: TRBJ1-1
v_gene: TRBV20-1
CDR3aa: CSADRAENTEAFF

j_gene: TRBJ2-5
v_gene: TRBV12-3/TRBV12-4
CDR3aa: CASSFRRGPLETQYF

j_gene: TRBJ1-6
v_gene: TRBV6-6
CDR3aa: CASSYSRQNSPLHF

j_gene: TRBJ1-3
v_gene: TRBV12-3/TRBV12-4
CDR3aa: CASSFGSPSGNTIYF

j_gene: TRBJ2-3
v_gene: TRBV7-2
CDR3aa: CASSLSRGATQYF

j_gene: TRBJ2-1
v_gene: TRBV5-1
CDR3aa: CASSLVVGGDNEQFF

j_gene: TRBJ2-7
v_gene: TRBV20-1
CDR3aa: CSAEGGTGTYEQYF

j_gene: TRBJ1-4
v_gene: TRBV5-1
CDR3aa: CASAFRGMNEKLFF

j_gene: TRBJ1-1
v_gene: TRBV20-1
CDR3aa: CSAREQGAINTEAFF

j_gene: TRBJ2-1
v_gene: TRBV7-9
CDR3aa: CASLRGIAGDQGHEQFF

j_gene: TRBJ1-4
v_gene: TRBV4-1
CDR3aa: CASSGQGQPGEKLFF

j_gene: TRBJ2-2
v_gene: TRBV7-2
CDR3aa: CASSLGGGTGELFF

j_gene: .
v_gene: TRBV20-1
CDR3aa: CSPSIRDRTYEQYF

j_gene: TRBJ2-1
v_gene: TRBV7-2
CDR3aa: CASSLAGLAVNEQFF

j_gene: TRBJ1-2
v_gene: TRBV5-5
CDR3aa: CASSLVPASYTF

j_gene: TRBJ2-4
v_gene: TRBV23-1
CDR3aa: CASRGGQGFDIQYF

j_gene: TRBJ2-2
v_gene: TRBV29-1
CDR3aa: CSVGVGGELFF

j_gene: TRBJ1-2
v_gene: TRBV6-2/TRBV6-3
CDR3aa: CASTRQRFYGYTF

j_gene: TRBJ2-1
v_gene: TRBV14
CDR3aa: CASSQDFGEVTGGEQFF

j_gene: TRBJ2-3
v_gene: TRBV5-1
CDR3aa: CASSLYAGGLDTQYF

j_gene: TRBJ1-1
v_gene: TRBV5-6
CDR3aa: CASSLDRTAMNTEAFF

j_gene: TRBJ2-3
v_gene: TRBV12-3/TRBV12-4
CDR3aa: CASSPSDPSTDTQYF

j_gene: .
v_gene: TRBV7-6
CDR3aa: CASSQLGEDEQFF